This T cell receptor beta chain was documented in a study of CD8 T cells in ankylosing spondylitis. Study results and caveats: Previous work reported some of these motif variants in the synovial fluid and blood of reactive arthritis. About 8 highly homologous variants made up a TCR beta motif, and this motif appeared characteristic of ankylosing spondylitis blood. In ankylosing spondylitis patients, matched synovial fluid reportedly showed significant enrichment of disease-linked clones.

Making the TCR beta libraries involved quantitative 5'-RACE with molecular barcodes. TCRdb re-analysed the 5' RACE reads in MiXCR, keeping a single row per CDR3 protein. The sample holds approximately 190,000 distinct CDR3 sequences, 10% to 15% seen once. Deletions cut 8 bases from V and 1 base from J, with 16 bases between. The CDR3 sequence is 15 residues long. Per the germline V gene, CDR1 is ENHRY and CDR2 is SYGVKD. The sample holds many counts of this clonotype. Antigen specificity is unknown. The receptor's source is a female donor with ankylosing spondylitis or in good health (not recorded which). This sequence joins TRBV10-3 and TRBJ2-3; D is ambiguous. Sequenced sample: blood, either unsorted or a sorted T cell fraction (not recorded which). DNA of the CDR3: TGTGCCATCCGGATGGGCGGAACGGGCACAGATACGCAGTATTTT. Protein product: CAIRMGGTGTDTQYF.